Sequencing of this T cell receptor beta chain was carried out in a study of blood T cell repertoires in COVID-19. Data came from immunoSEQ multiplex PCR; TCRdb stores just in-frame clones and leaves some out. The sample consists of over 250,000 clones, approximately 90% of them appearing once. Participant ages covered 18 to 89 years across 24 US areas. Cohorts were determined from participant-reported clinical history. The CDR3 is 13 amino acids. V was pared by 6 bases and J by 4 bases, with 12 bases between. CDR1 and CDR2 (germline): SGHDN, FVKESK. The specimen was PBMCs or T cells enriched from blood (not recorded which). This sequence originates from a woman aged 55-70 years in a cohort exposed to, infected with or recovered from COVID-19 (not recorded which). The rearrangement uses TRBV14 and TRBJ1-1; perhaps TRBD1 as D (5 bases). CDR3 residues: CASRDGGGTEAFF. CDR3 nucleotides: TGTGCCAGCAGGGACGGCGGGGGCACTGAAGCTTTCTTT.